These T cell receptor beta chains were read from a single sample in a study of T cells in Graves' hyperthyroidism and ophthalmopathy. TCRdb passed the multiplex PCR reads through MiXCR, listing each CDR3 protein once. The sample consists of hundreds of thousands of distinct CDR3 sequences, around a sixth of them appearing once. The sequencing input was blood. All receptors come from a woman younger than 35 with Graves' hyperthyroidism. Each CDR3 is given with its conserved first and last residue. The D gene is left open where the match is weak. Not every row has a clone size; where given, it reads once, few, many or a size class.

CDR3 protein: CASSFSGTRAFF; CDR3 DNA: TGCGCCAGCAGCTTTTCCGGGACCCGAGCTTTCTTT; J gene: TRBJ1-1; D gene: -; clone size: -; V gene: TRBV5-1
CDR3 protein: CAISDPGTARPEAFF; CDR3 DNA: TGTGCCATCAGTGACCCCGGGACCGCGAGGCCTGAAGCTTTCTTT; J gene: TRBJ1-1; D gene: -; clone size: many; V gene: TRBV10-3
CDR3 protein: CSAAMGDRDNSPLHF; CDR3 DNA: TGCAGTGCTGCCATGGGGGACAGGGATAATTCACCCCTCCACTTT; J gene: TRBJ1-6; D gene: TRBD1; clone size: few; V gene: TRBV20-1
CDR3 protein: CSAEDRDGVTDTQYF; CDR3 DNA: TGCAGTGCCGAAGACCGGGACGGAGTCACAGATACGCAGTATTTT; J gene: TRBJ2-3; D gene: -; clone size: many; V gene: TRBV20-1
CDR3 protein: CASSPSGTGGISSGNTIYF; CDR3 DNA: TGTGCCAGCAGCCCCTCCGGGACAGGGGGTATCAGCTCTGGAAACACCATATATTTT; J gene: TRBJ1-3; D gene: TRBD1; clone size: few; V gene: TRBV11-2
CDR3 protein: CSARVTGASYGQYF; CDR3 DNA: TGCAGTGCTAGAGTTACGGGGGCCTCCTACGGGCAGTACTTC; J gene: TRBJ2-7; D gene: -; clone size: few; V gene: TRBV20-1
CDR3 protein: CSAFQGASYEQYF; CDR3 DNA: TGCAGTGCTTTTCAGGGGGCCTCCTACGAGCAGTACTTC; J gene: TRBJ2-7; D gene: TRBD1; clone size: many; V gene: TRBV20-1
CDR3 protein: CASRDRGRITGELFF; CDR3 DNA: TGTGCCAGCAGGGACAGGGGGCGCATCACCGGGGAGCTGTTTTTT; J gene: TRBJ2-2; D gene: TRBD1; clone size: -; V gene: TRBV2
CDR3 protein: CASSPARLGSTDTQYF; CDR3 DNA: TGTGCCAGCAGTCCCGCCCGACTGGGAAGCACAGATACGCAGTATTTT; J gene: TRBJ2-3; D gene: -; clone size: -; V gene: TRBV6-1
CDR3 protein: CASSLWGGSYEQYF; CDR3 DNA: TGCGCCAGCAGCTTGTGGGGGGGATCCTACGAGCAGTACTTC; J gene: TRBJ2-7; D gene: TRBD2; clone size: -; V gene: TRBV5-1
CDR3 protein: CASTRRGADTGELFF; CDR3 DNA: TGTGCCAGCACGCGCAGGGGGGCTGACACCGGGGAGCTGTTTTTT; J gene: TRBJ2-2; D gene: -; clone size: many; V gene: TRBV6-2/TRBV6-3
CDR3 protein: CASSYSSWDYGYTF; CDR3 DNA: TGTGCCAGCAGTTACTCGAGCTGGGACTATGGCTACACCTTC; J gene: TRBJ1-2; D gene: -; clone size: -; V gene: TRBV6-2/TRBV6-3
CDR3 protein: CASSLGRDRYEQYF; CDR3 DNA: TGTGCCAGCAGCTTAGGGCGGGATCGCTACGAGCAGTACTTC; J gene: TRBJ2-7; D gene: -; clone size: many; V gene: TRBV7-8
CDR3 protein: CASSPRPEGSGETQYF; CDR3 DNA: TGTGCCAGCTCACCACGGCCAGAAGGTAGCGGGGAGACCCAGTACTTC; J gene: TRBJ2-5; D gene: TRBD2; clone size: few; V gene: TRBV18
CDR3 protein: CASSLSGGTGAFF; CDR3 DNA: TGTGCCAGCAGCTTAAGTGGAGGAACAGGAGCTTTCTTT; J gene: TRBJ1-1; D gene: -; clone size: many; V gene: TRBV7-3
CDR3 protein: CASSLSLLEGYTF; CDR3 DNA: TGTGCCAGCAGTCTCTCGTTGTTGGAAGGCTACACCTTC; J gene: TRBJ1-2; D gene: -; clone size: -; V gene: TRBV6-1
CDR3 protein: CASSLEVGRGSRGNQPQHF; CDR3 DNA: TGTGCCAGCAGCTTAGAAGTCGGACGGGGGAGTCGGGGCAATCAGCCCCAGCATTTT; J gene: TRBJ1-5; D gene: -; clone size: many; V gene: TRBV7-2
CDR3 protein: CASSPKGTSGSTDTQYF; CDR3 DNA: TGTGCCAGCTCACCAAAAGGGACTAGCGGGAGCACAGATACGCAGTATTTT; J gene: TRBJ2-3; D gene: TRBD2; clone size: few; V gene: TRBV18
CDR3 protein: CSANRGRSEAFF; CDR3 DNA: TGCAGCGCTAACAGGGGGCGGTCTGAAGCTTTCTTT; J gene: TRBJ1-1; D gene: TRBD1; clone size: -; V gene: TRBV29-1
CDR3 protein: CASSANHRVHTGELFF; CDR3 DNA: TGTGCCAGCAGTGCAAATCACCGGGTCCACACCGGGGAGCTGTTTTTT; J gene: TRBJ2-2; D gene: -; clone size: many; V gene: TRBV6-1
CDR3 protein: CASSFSDTGELFF; CDR3 DNA: TGTGCCAGCAGTTTCTCGGACACCGGGGAGCTGTTTTTT; J gene: TRBJ2-2; D gene: -; clone size: many; V gene: TRBV12-3/TRBV12-4
CDR3 protein: CASSFPGHMNTEAFF; CDR3 DNA: TGTGCCAGCAGCTTCCCGGGCCACATGAACACTGAAGCTTTCTTT; J gene: TRBJ1-1; D gene: -; clone size: few; V gene: TRBV7-2
CDR3 protein: CAISEGLAGGGTQYF; CDR3 DNA: TGTGCCATCAGTGAAGGACTAGCGGGCGGAGGGACCCAGTACTTC; J gene: TRBJ2-5; D gene: TRBD2; clone size: -; V gene: TRBV10-3
CDR3 protein: CASSSFTGTGGYEQYF; CDR3 DNA: TGTGCCAGCAGTTCCTTTACCGGGACAGGGGGCTACGAGCAGTACTTC; J gene: TRBJ2-7; D gene: TRBD1; clone size: many; V gene: TRBV28
CDR3 protein: CASSRGTGGPGELFF; CDR3 DNA: TGTGCCAGCAGCCGTGGGACAGGGGGCCCCGGGGAGCTGTTTTTT; J gene: TRBJ2-2; D gene: TRBD1; clone size: many; V gene: TRBV4-2
CDR3 protein: CASSEHIAGELFF; CDR3 DNA: TGTGCCAGCAGTGAACACATAGCCGGGGAGCTGTTTTTT; J gene: TRBJ2-2; D gene: -; clone size: few; V gene: TRBV2
CDR3 protein: CSAILAGAGGEQFF; CDR3 DNA: TGCAGTGCTATTCTAGCGGGGGCGGGGGGTGAGCAGTTCTTC; J gene: TRBJ2-1; D gene: TRBD2; clone size: -; V gene: TRBV20-1
CDR3 protein: CSVVGQGAQDTQYF; CDR3 DNA: TGCAGCGTTGTAGGACAGGGGGCGCAAGATACGCAGTATTTT; J gene: TRBJ2-3; D gene: TRBD1; clone size: -; V gene: TRBV29-1
CDR3 protein: CASSLAPGQGYEQYF; CDR3 DNA: TGTGCCAGCAGCTTAGCTCCCGGACAGGGCTACGAGCAGTACTTC; J gene: TRBJ2-7; D gene: TRBD1; clone size: many; V gene: TRBV7-8
CDR3 protein: CASSLAETGGREQYF; CDR3 DNA: TGCGCCAGCAGCTTGGCCGAGACAGGCGGAAGAGAGCAGTACTTC; J gene: TRBJ2-7; D gene: -; clone size: many; V gene: TRBV5-1
CDR3 protein: CASSLGVNEQFF; CDR3 DNA: TGCGCCAGCAGCTTGGGGGTTAATGAGCAGTTCTTC; J gene: TRBJ2-1; D gene: -; clone size: many; V gene: TRBV5-1
CDR3 protein: CASSYSSTSGRVEQFF; CDR3 DNA: TGTGCCAGCAGTTACTCGAGTACTAGCGGGAGGGTTGAGCAGTTCTTC; J gene: TRBJ2-1; D gene: TRBD2; clone size: -; V gene: TRBV6-2/TRBV6-3
CDR3 protein: CASTRILGSGSEVATDTQYF; CDR3 DNA: TGTGCCAGCACCCGGATTCTGGGTAGCGGGAGTGAGGTGGCAACAGATACGCAGTATTTT; J gene: TRBJ2-3; D gene: TRBD2; clone size: many; V gene: TRBV12-3/TRBV12-4
CDR3 protein: CASSQEVGLAGYNEQFF; CDR3 DNA: TGTGCCAGCAGCCAGGAAGTTGGGCTAGCGGGGTACAATGAGCAGTTCTTC; J gene: TRBJ2-1; D gene: TRBD2; clone size: -; V gene: TRBV3-1
CDR3 protein: CASSQAPSSNNEQFF; CDR3 DNA: TGTGCCAGCAGCCAAGCCCCGTCCTCTAACAATGAGCAGTTCTTC; J gene: TRBJ2-1; D gene: -; clone size: -; V gene: TRBV4-2
CDR3 protein: CASSLAGGQGGFNQPQHF; CDR3 DNA: TGTGCCAGCAGCTTAGCGGGAGGACAGGGGGGATTCAATCAGCCCCAGCATTTT; J gene: TRBJ1-5; D gene: TRBD1; clone size: few; V gene: TRBV7-6
CDR3 protein: CASSPFRKEPQHF; CDR3 DNA: TGTGCCAGCAGCCCCTTTCGAAAGGAGCCCCAGCATTTT; J gene: TRBJ1-5; D gene: -; clone size: -; V gene: TRBV3-1
CDR3 protein: CASSEGVPEAFF; CDR3 DNA: TGTGCCAGCAGCGAAGGGGTCCCTGAAGCTTTCTTT; J gene: TRBJ1-1; D gene: -; clone size: many; V gene: TRBV12-3/TRBV12-4
CDR3 protein: CSASSGGKRSTIYF; CDR3 DNA: TGCAGTGCTAGTTCAGGGGGAAAAAGATCGACCATATATTTT; J gene: TRBJ1-3; D gene: TRBD1; clone size: few; V gene: TRBV20-1
CDR3 protein: CASSLYGLLFAYEQYF; CDR3 DNA: TGTGCCAGCAGTTTATATGGTCTGCTGTTCGCCTACGAGCAGTACTTC; J gene: TRBJ2-7; D gene: -; clone size: -; V gene: TRBV27
CDR3 protein: CASSRDFVSYNEQFF; CDR3 DNA: TGTGCCAGCAGCAGGGACTTCGTCTCCTACAATGAGCAGTTCTTC; J gene: TRBJ2-1; D gene: -; clone size: -; V gene: TRBV6-1
CDR3 protein: CSGENMNTEAFF; CDR3 DNA: TGCAGTGGCGAAAACATGAACACTGAAGCTTTCTTT; J gene: TRBJ1-1; D gene: -; clone size: many; V gene: TRBV29-1
CDR3 protein: CASIQGLSGNTIYF; CDR3 DNA: TGTGCCAGCATACAGGGGTTATCTGGAAACACCATATATTTT; J gene: TRBJ1-3; D gene: TRBD1; clone size: few; V gene: TRBV6-1
CDR3 protein: CASSFMEKLAGSEQYF; CDR3 DNA: TGTGCCAGCAGTTTTATGGAAAAGCTAGCAGGCAGTGAGCAGTACTTC; J gene: TRBJ2-7; D gene: -; clone size: -; V gene: TRBV12-3/TRBV12-4
CDR3 protein: CASSLVGTASQHF; CDR3 DNA: TGTGCCAGCAGCCTAGTGGGGACAGCATCCCAGCATTTT; J gene: TRBJ1-5; D gene: TRBD1; clone size: -; V gene: TRBV7-9
CDR3 protein: CATSEKGQYNEQFF; CDR3 DNA: TGTGCCACCAGTGAGAAGGGACAGTACAATGAGCAGTTCTTC; J gene: TRBJ2-1; D gene: TRBD1; clone size: few; V gene: TRBV24-1
CDR3 protein: CAIRDGQLQGYTF; CDR3 DNA: TGTGCCATCAGGGATGGACAGCTTCAAGGCTACACCTTC; J gene: TRBJ1-2; D gene: -; clone size: many; V gene: TRBV10-3
CDR3 protein: CASRRTGPTGNQPQHF; CDR3 DNA: TGTGCCAGTAGGCGGACAGGGCCCACAGGCAATCAGCCCCAGCATTTT; J gene: TRBJ1-5; D gene: TRBD1; clone size: many; V gene: TRBV19
CDR3 protein: CSVRLDSEGKGYTF; CDR3 DNA: TGCAGCGTTCGGCTGGACAGCGAGGGAAAGGGCTACACCTTC; J gene: TRBJ1-2; D gene: -; clone size: many; V gene: TRBV29-1
CDR3 protein: CSAGPLGEDEQFF; CDR3 DNA: TGCAGTGCCGGCCCTCTGGGGGAGGATGAGCAGTTCTTC; J gene: TRBJ2-1; D gene: -; clone size: -; V gene: TRBV20-1
CDR3 protein: CASGTGDLSNQPQHF; CDR3 DNA: TGTGCCAGCGGGACAGGAGACCTTAGCAATCAGCCCCAGCATTTT; J gene: TRBJ1-5; D gene: TRBD1; clone size: many; V gene: TRBV28
CDR3 protein: CASSYPRLAGGSEQFF; CDR3 DNA: TGTGCCAGCAGCTACCCAAGACTAGCGGGAGGGAGTGAGCAGTTCTTC; J gene: TRBJ2-1; D gene: TRBD2; clone size: few; V gene: TRBV5-6
CDR3 protein: CASTLGIADTEAFF; CDR3 DNA: TGTGCCAGCACCCTAGGGATTGCGGACACTGAAGCTTTCTTT; J gene: TRBJ1-1; D gene: -; clone size: -; V gene: TRBV7-8